This TCR beta chain came from a study of spatial heterogeneity in lung cancer. Study in general: A strong correlation was found between TCR transcript counts in tumor regions and a T cell module score derived from matched bulk RNA-seq. TCR and UMI combinations that were unique each appeared, on average, more than ten times in raw reads.

Time point defined: sample taken at primary tumor resection. Untreated early-stage non-small cell lung cancer patients, fewer than 85 in total, were the donors. The study's findings and limits: Higher tumor mutation counts went along with higher counts of expanded intratumoral alpha and beta TCRs.

By share, this clonotype ranks as medium-sized. The antigen is undetermined. The CDR3 spans 18 residues. V was trimmed by 1 base and J by 0 bases, leaving 17 bases between them. Germline CDR1 reads KGHSH; CDR2 reads LQKENI. TCRdb itself ran the 5' RACE reads through MiXCR, one entry per CDR3 protein. The sample consists of roughly 5,700 distinct CDR3 sequences, approximately 27% of them appearing once. This clonotype was obtained from a male donor with early-stage non-small cell lung cancer. V usage is TRBV18 and J usage is TRBJ2-3; D tentatively reads TRBD1 or TRBD2 (5 bases each). The source material was lung tumor tissue, sampled at surgery. The CDR3 here is CASSPRGPGRGSTDTQYF. The CDR3 DNA is TGTGCCAGCTCACCACGGGGACCGGGACGGGGTAGCACAGATACGCAGTATTTT.